The rows below give T cell receptor beta chains drawn from one sample of a study of graft-versus-host responses after intestinal transplantation. The protocol was immunoSEQ multiplex PCR, while the TCRdb copy is restricted to in-frame clones and leaves out a portion. The table shows 77,000 or so clones, with 80% to 95% occurring only once. Sample: PBMCs, taken 98 days after intestinal transplantation. These receptors were obtained from a human patient who received an intestinal transplant, so some T cells may come from the graft donor. Each CDR3 is given with its conserved first and last residue. Each record gives: V gene, D gene, clone size, J gene, CDR3 protein, CDR3 DNA. D genes are given only for firm matches. Rows may omit the clone size; those that give it use once, few, many or a size class.

V gene: TRBV27; D gene: TRBD1; clone size: .; J gene: TRBJ1-2; CDR3 protein: CASSVRDRGYGYTF; CDR3 DNA: TGTGCCAGCAGTGTCCGGGACAGGGGCTATGGCTACACCTTC
V gene: TRBV30; D gene: .; clone size: .; J gene: TRBJ2-2; CDR3 protein: CAWSNTGELFF; CDR3 DNA: TGTGCCTGGAGTAACACCGGGGAGCTGTTTTTT
V gene: TRBV6-1; D gene: .; clone size: .; J gene: TRBJ1-1; CDR3 protein: CASSVTGTEAFF; CDR3 DNA: TGTGCCAGCAGTGTCACCGGGACAGAAGCTTTCTTT
V gene: TRBV5-1; D gene: .; clone size: once; J gene: TRBJ2-1; CDR3 protein: CASSLESQMGYNEQFF; CDR3 DNA: TGCGCCAGCAGCTTGGAGAGCCAGATGGGTTACAATGAGCAGTTCTTC
V gene: TRBV7-3; D gene: TRBD2; clone size: .; J gene: TRBJ2-1; CDR3 protein: CASSLSAGANNEQFF; CDR3 DNA: TGTGCCAGCAGCCTATCAGCGGGGGCAAACAATGAGCAGTTCTTC
V gene: TRBV5-8; D gene: .; clone size: .; J gene: TRBJ2-2; CDR3 protein: CASSLVPLGRELFF; CDR3 DNA: TGTGCCAGCAGCTTGGTACCACTAGGACGGGAGCTGTTTTTT
V gene: TRBV5-6; D gene: TRBD2; clone size: .; J gene: TRBJ2-1; CDR3 protein: CASSFLGLAFDEQFF; CDR3 DNA: TGTGCCAGCAGTTTTTTGGGACTAGCTTTTGATGAGCAGTTCTTC
V gene: TRBV5-1; D gene: .; clone size: .; J gene: TRBJ1-3; CDR3 protein: CASSLNVEGDFGNTIYF; CDR3 DNA: TGCGCCAGCAGCTTGAATGTTGAAGGGGATTTTGGAAACACCATATATTTT
V gene: TRBV6-6; D gene: .; clone size: .; J gene: TRBJ2-5; CDR3 protein: CASSTPRTVKETQYF; CDR3 DNA: TGTGCCAGCAGTACCCCCAGGACTGTAAAAGAGACCCAGTACTTC
V gene: TRBV6-1; D gene: .; clone size: .; J gene: TRBJ1-2; CDR3 protein: CASRISGGEVYGYTF; CDR3 DNA: TGTGCCAGCAGGATCTCGGGAGGGGAAGTCTATGGCTACACCTTC
V gene: TRBV29-1; D gene: .; clone size: .; J gene: TRBJ2-5; CDR3 protein: CSVDLTISGTQYF; CDR3 DNA: TGCAGCGTTGACCTGACAATCTCAGGGACCCAGTACTTC
V gene: TRBV5-1; D gene: TRBD2; clone size: .; J gene: TRBJ2-1; CDR3 protein: CASSRLAGTYNEQFF; CDR3 DNA: TGCGCCAGCAGCAGACTAGCGGGTACTTACAATGAGCAGTTCTTC
V gene: TRBV4-1; D gene: TRBD2; clone size: once; J gene: TRBJ2-1; CDR3 protein: CASSQASRGLVNEQFF; CDR3 DNA: TGCGCCAGCAGCCAGGCCTCCAGAGGACTAGTTAATGAGCAGTTCTTC
V gene: TRBV6-1; D gene: .; clone size: .; J gene: TRBJ1-3; CDR3 protein: CASSESRISGNTIYF; CDR3 DNA: TGTGCCAGCAGTGAGAGCCGGATCTCTGGAAACACCATATATTTT
V gene: TRBV4-1; D gene: .; clone size: .; J gene: TRBJ1-4; CDR3 protein: CASSQERPQVVSGLEKLFF; CDR3 DNA: TGCGCCAGCAGCCAAGAGAGGCCACAGGTGGTTAGCGGCCTTGAAAAACTGTTTTTT
V gene: TRBV5-5; D gene: TRBD1; clone size: .; J gene: TRBJ1-1; CDR3 protein: CASSEGQGPGDEAFF; CDR3 DNA: TGTGCCAGCAGCGAGGGACAGGGGCCGGGTGATGAAGCTTTCTTT
V gene: TRBV10-3; D gene: TRBD1; clone size: .; J gene: TRBJ1-2; CDR3 protein: CAISQSTGTANYGYTF; CDR3 DNA: TGTGCCATCAGTCAATCTACCGGGACAGCTAACTATGGCTACACCTTC
V gene: TRBV19; D gene: .; clone size: .; J gene: TRBJ1-6; CDR3 protein: CASSLQPRDTSPLHF; CDR3 DNA: TGTGCCAGTAGTCTCCAGCCTAGGGATACTTCACCCCTCCACTTT
V gene: TRBV6-5; D gene: TRBD1; clone size: .; J gene: TRBJ1-1; CDR3 protein: CASSYWETGAAFF; CDR3 DNA: TGTGCCAGCAGTTACTGGGAGACAGGGGCAGCTTTCTTT
V gene: TRBV5-1; D gene: TRBD1; clone size: .; J gene: TRBJ2-3; CDR3 protein: CASSRGTGGIGDTQYF; CDR3 DNA: TGCGCCAGCAGCCGAGGGACAGGGGGGATAGGAGATACGCAGTATTTT
V gene: TRBV29-1; D gene: TRBD2; clone size: .; J gene: TRBJ2-5; CDR3 protein: CSAGIAGVQETQYF; CDR3 DNA: TGCAGCGCTGGGATAGCGGGGGTTCAAGAGACCCAGTACTTC
V gene: TRBV5-1; D gene: .; clone size: once; J gene: TRBJ2-1; CDR3 protein: CASSSGTRRDNEQFF; CDR3 DNA: TGCGCCAGCAGCTCCGGGACACGGCGTGACAATGAGCAGTTCTTC
V gene: TRBV30; D gene: TRBD2; clone size: once; J gene: TRBJ2-7; CDR3 protein: CAWSRAGAYEQYF; CDR3 DNA: TGTGCCTGGAGTAGGGCGGGGGCCTACGAGCAGTACTTC
V gene: TRBV9; D gene: TRBD2; clone size: .; J gene: TRBJ2-1; CDR3 protein: CASSVSGGAHNEQFF; CDR3 DNA: TGTGCCAGCAGCGTCAGCGGGGGGGCCCACAATGAGCAGTTCTTC
V gene: TRBV7-7; D gene: .; clone size: once; J gene: TRBJ1-5; CDR3 protein: CASPSVVFRGHSNQPQHF; CDR3 DNA: TGTGCCAGCCCGTCCGTGGTGTTCAGAGGGCATAGCAATCAGCCCCAGCATTTT
V gene: TRBV5-1; D gene: TRBD2; clone size: .; J gene: TRBJ2-7; CDR3 protein: CASRGTSGTYEQYF; CDR3 DNA: TGCGCCAGCAGGGGGACTAGCGGGACCTACGAGCAGTACTTC
V gene: TRBV6-5; D gene: .; clone size: .; J gene: TRBJ2-7; CDR3 protein: CASSETSYEQYF; CDR3 DNA: TGTGCCAGCAGTGAAACGAGCTACGAGCAGTACTTC
V gene: TRBV5-1; D gene: TRBD2; clone size: .; J gene: TRBJ2-5; CDR3 protein: CASSLGGTSGQETQYF; CDR3 DNA: TGCGCCAGCAGCTTGGGAGGGACTAGCGGACAAGAGACCCAGTACTTC
V gene: TRBV7-9; D gene: TRBD2; clone size: .; J gene: TRBJ2-1; CDR3 protein: CASSLGLAGSYNEQFF; CDR3 DNA: TGTGCCAGCAGCTTGGGGCTAGCGGGCTCCTACAATGAGCAGTTCTTC
V gene: TRBV11-2; D gene: .; clone size: .; J gene: TRBJ1-1; CDR3 protein: CASSPRATEAFF; CDR3 DNA: TGTGCCAGCAGCCCCCGGGCGACTGAAGCTTTCTTT
V gene: TRBV4-3; D gene: TRBD2; clone size: .; J gene: TRBJ2-7; CDR3 protein: CASSHGLAGGLEQYF; CDR3 DNA: TGCGCCAGCAGCCACGGACTAGCGGGGGGCCTCGAGCAGTACTTC
V gene: TRBV7-9; D gene: .; clone size: .; J gene: TRBJ2-2; CDR3 protein: CASSLGSVGELFF; CDR3 DNA: TGTGCCAGCAGCTTAGGGTCGGTAGGGGAGCTGTTTTTT
V gene: TRBV15; D gene: .; clone size: .; J gene: TRBJ2-7; CDR3 protein: CATSRELDSSYEQYF; CDR3 DNA: TGTGCCACCAGCAGAGAATTGGACAGCTCCTACGAGCAGTACTTC
V gene: TRBV5-1; D gene: .; clone size: .; J gene: TRBJ2-1; CDR3 protein: CASSLERRAGWAYNEQFF; CDR3 DNA: TGCGCCAGCAGCTTGGAGAGGCGTGCGGGTTGGGCGTACAATGAGCAGTTCTTC
V gene: TRBV4-1; D gene: TRBD2; clone size: .; J gene: TRBJ2-3; CDR3 protein: CASSLGLAGYSDTQYF; CDR3 DNA: TGCGCCAGCAGTTTGGGACTAGCGGGGTATTCAGATACGCAGTATTTT
V gene: TRBV19; D gene: .; clone size: .; J gene: TRBJ1-5; CDR3 protein: CASSTDSFNQPQHF; CDR3 DNA: TGTGCCAGTAGTACGGACAGTTTCAATCAGCCCCAGCATTTT
V gene: TRBV6-4; D gene: .; clone size: .; J gene: TRBJ1-1; CDR3 protein: CASSDGSLGEAFF; CDR3 DNA: TGTGCCAGCAGTGACGGTAGTCTGGGTGAAGCTTTCTTT
V gene: TRBV7-2; D gene: .; clone size: once; J gene: TRBJ2-5; CDR3 protein: CASSLAGRETQYF; CDR3 DNA: TGTGCCAGCAGCTTAGCGGGAAGGGAGACCCAGTACTTC
V gene: TRBV2; D gene: TRBD2; clone size: .; J gene: TRBJ2-1; CDR3 protein: CASEASGGADEQFF; CDR3 DNA: TGTGCCAGCGAGGCTAGCGGGGGGGCCGATGAGCAGTTCTTC
V gene: TRBV6-5; D gene: .; clone size: .; J gene: TRBJ2-3; CDR3 protein: CASSYDRGTDTQYF; CDR3 DNA: TGTGCCAGCAGTTACGATAGGGGTACAGATACGCAGTATTTT
V gene: TRBV7-9; D gene: .; clone size: .; J gene: TRBJ1-5; CDR3 protein: CASSRDTGGPPQHF; CDR3 DNA: TGTGCCAGCAGCCGGGACACGGGGGGACCGCCCCAGCATTTT
V gene: TRBV5-1; D gene: .; clone size: .; J gene: TRBJ2-6; CDR3 protein: CASNRGSGANVLTF; CDR3 DNA: TGCGCCAGCAATAGGGGCTCTGGGGCCAACGTCCTGACTTTC
V gene: TRBV11-2; D gene: .; clone size: .; J gene: TRBJ2-7; CDR3 protein: CASSLDEQWRYEQYF; CDR3 DNA: TGTGCCAGCAGCTTAGATGAACAATGGCGCTACGAGCAGTACTTC
V gene: TRBV5-1; D gene: .; clone size: .; J gene: TRBJ2-2; CDR3 protein: CASSLTGQSNTGELFF; CDR3 DNA: TGCGCCAGCAGCTTAACAGGCCAATCGAACACCGGGGAGCTGTTTTTT
V gene: TRBV7-6; D gene: .; clone size: .; J gene: TRBJ2-3; CDR3 protein: CASSRSNTDTQYF; CDR3 DNA: TGTGCCAGCAGCCGCTCTAACACAGATACGCAGTATTTT
V gene: TRBV29-1; D gene: TRBD1; clone size: .; J gene: TRBJ2-5; CDR3 protein: CSVTTGSETQYF; CDR3 DNA: TGCAGCGTAACGACAGGGAGTGAGACCCAGTACTTC
V gene: TRBV4-1; D gene: .; clone size: .; J gene: TRBJ2-2; CDR3 protein: CASSQDPRSLAGELFF; CDR3 DNA: TGCGCCAGCAGCCAAGACCCCCGCAGTCTGGCCGGGGAGCTGTTTTTT
V gene: TRBV6-5; D gene: TRBD1; clone size: .; J gene: TRBJ1-6; CDR3 protein: CASSWGQVNSPLHF; CDR3 DNA: TGTGCCAGCAGTTGGGGACAGGTTAATTCACCCCTCCACTTT
V gene: TRBV28; D gene: TRBD1; clone size: .; J gene: TRBJ2-1; CDR3 protein: CATHLGTAYNEQFF; CDR3 DNA: TGTGCCACACATCTCGGGACAGCGTACAATGAGCAGTTCTTC
V gene: TRBV28; D gene: .; clone size: .; J gene: TRBJ2-2; CDR3 protein: CASSGRPHTGELFF; CDR3 DNA: TGTGCCAGCTCGGGGCGCCCTCACACCGGGGAGCTGTTTTTT
V gene: TRBV29-1; D gene: .; clone size: .; J gene: TRBJ2-3; CDR3 protein: CSVDGGTDTQYF; CDR3 DNA: TGCAGCGTTGACGGGGGCACAGATACGCAGTATTTT
V gene: TRBV13; D gene: .; clone size: .; J gene: TRBJ2-3; CDR3 protein: CASSLRGPDTQYF; CDR3 DNA: TGTGCCAGCAGCTTAAGGGGACCAGATACGCAGTATTTT